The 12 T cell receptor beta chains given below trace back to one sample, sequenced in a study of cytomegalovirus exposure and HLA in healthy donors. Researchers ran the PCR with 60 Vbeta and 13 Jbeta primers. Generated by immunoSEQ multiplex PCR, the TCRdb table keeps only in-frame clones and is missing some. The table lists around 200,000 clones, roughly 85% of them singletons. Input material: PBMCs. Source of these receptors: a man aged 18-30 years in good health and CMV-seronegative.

CDR3 sequence: CASSLHGGEETQYF. As DNA, the CDR3 is TGTGCCAGCAGCTTACATGGGGGCGAAGAGACCCAGTACTTC. This sequence joins TRBV7-2 and TRBJ2-5; perhaps TRBD1 as D (6 bases). Trimming shortened V by 2 bases and J by 3 bases, and 10 bases separated the two germline ends. The CDR3 length is 14 residues. CDR1 SGHTA and CDR2 FQGNSA come from the germline V gene. The variable domain in full, completed from reference TRBV7-2 and TRBJ2-5, reads GAGVSQSPSNKVTEKGKDVELRCDPISGHTALYWYRQSLGQGLEFLIYFQGNSAPDKSGLPSDRFSAERTGGSVSTLTIQRTQQEDSAVYLCASSLHGGEETQYFGPGTRLLVL.

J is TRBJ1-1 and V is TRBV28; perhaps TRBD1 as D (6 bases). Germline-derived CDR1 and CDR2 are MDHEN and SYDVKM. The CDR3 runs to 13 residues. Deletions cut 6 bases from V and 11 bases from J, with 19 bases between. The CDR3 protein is CASRIPRDRTAFF. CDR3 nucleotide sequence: TGTGCCAGCAGAATCCCTCGTGACAGGACCGCTTTCTTT. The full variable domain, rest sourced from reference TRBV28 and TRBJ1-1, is DVKVTQSSRYLVKRTGEKVFLECVQDMDHENMFWYRQDPGLGLRLIYFSYDVKMKEKGDIPEGYSVSREKKERFSLILESASTNQTSMYLCASRIPRDRTAFFGQGTRLTVV.

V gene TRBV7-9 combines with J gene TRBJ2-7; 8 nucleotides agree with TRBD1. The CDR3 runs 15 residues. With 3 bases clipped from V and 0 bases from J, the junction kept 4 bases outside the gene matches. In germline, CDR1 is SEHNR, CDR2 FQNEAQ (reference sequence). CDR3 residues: CASSFTGTGSYEQYF. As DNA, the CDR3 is TGTGCCAGCAGCTTTACCGGGACAGGCTCCTACGAGCAGTACTTC.

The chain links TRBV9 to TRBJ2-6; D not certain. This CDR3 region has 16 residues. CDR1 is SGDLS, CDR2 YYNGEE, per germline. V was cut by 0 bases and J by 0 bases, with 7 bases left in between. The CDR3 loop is CASSVVGGSGANVLTF. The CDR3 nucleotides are TGTGCCAGCAGCGTAGTTGGCGGCTCTGGGGCCAACGTCCTGACTTTC. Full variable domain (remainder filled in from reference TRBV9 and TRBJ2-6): DSGVTQTPKHLITATGQRVTLRCSPRSGDLSVYWYQQSLDQGLQFLIQYYNGEERAKGNILERFSAQQFPDLHSELNLSSLELGDSALYFCASSVVGGSGANVLTFGAGSRLTVL.

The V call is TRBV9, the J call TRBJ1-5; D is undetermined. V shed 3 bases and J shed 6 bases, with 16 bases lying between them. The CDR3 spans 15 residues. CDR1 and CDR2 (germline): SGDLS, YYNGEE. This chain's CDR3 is CASSDGGETGQPQHF. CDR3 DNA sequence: TGTGCCAGCAGCGATGGTGGGGAGACCGGTCAGCCCCAGCATTTT. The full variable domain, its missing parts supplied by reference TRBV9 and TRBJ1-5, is DSGVTQTPKHLITATGQRVTLRCSPRSGDLSVYWYQQSLDQGLQFLIQYYNGEERAKGNILERFSAQQFPDLHSELNLSSLELGDSALYFCASSDGGETGQPQHFGDGTRLSIL.

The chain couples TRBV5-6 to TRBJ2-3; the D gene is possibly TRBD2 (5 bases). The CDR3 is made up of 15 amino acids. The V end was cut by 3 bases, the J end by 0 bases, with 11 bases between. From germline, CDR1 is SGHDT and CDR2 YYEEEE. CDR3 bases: TGTGCCAGCAGCTCGATAAGGACTAGCACAGATACGCAGTATTTT. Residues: CASSSIRTSTDTQYF.

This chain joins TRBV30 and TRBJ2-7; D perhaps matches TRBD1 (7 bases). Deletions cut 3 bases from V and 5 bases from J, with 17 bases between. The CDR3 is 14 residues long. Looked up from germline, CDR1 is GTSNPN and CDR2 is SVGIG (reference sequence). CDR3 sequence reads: CAWSLGGGVDEQYF. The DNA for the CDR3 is TGTGCCTGGAGCCTAGGGGGCGGGGTCGACGAGCAGTACTTC.

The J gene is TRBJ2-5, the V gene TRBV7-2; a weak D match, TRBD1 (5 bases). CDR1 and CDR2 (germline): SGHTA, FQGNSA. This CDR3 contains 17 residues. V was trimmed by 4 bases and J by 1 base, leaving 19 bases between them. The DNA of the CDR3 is TGTGCCAGCAGCTCGATATCCTCGGACATTACCCAAGAGACCCAGTACTTC. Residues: CASSSISSDITQETQYF.

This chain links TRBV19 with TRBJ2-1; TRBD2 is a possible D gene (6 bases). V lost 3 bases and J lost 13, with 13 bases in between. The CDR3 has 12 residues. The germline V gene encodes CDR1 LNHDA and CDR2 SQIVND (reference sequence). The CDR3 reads CASSIRAGYQFF. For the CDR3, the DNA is TGTGCCAGTAGTATCAGAGCGGGCTACCAGTTCTTC.

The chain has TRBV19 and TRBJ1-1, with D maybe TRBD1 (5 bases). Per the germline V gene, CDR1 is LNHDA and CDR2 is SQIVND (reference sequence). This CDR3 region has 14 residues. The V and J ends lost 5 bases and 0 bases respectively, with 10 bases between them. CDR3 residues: CASSHRGMNTEAFF. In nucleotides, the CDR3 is TGTGCCAGTAGTCATAGGGGTATGAACACTGAAGCTTTCTTT.

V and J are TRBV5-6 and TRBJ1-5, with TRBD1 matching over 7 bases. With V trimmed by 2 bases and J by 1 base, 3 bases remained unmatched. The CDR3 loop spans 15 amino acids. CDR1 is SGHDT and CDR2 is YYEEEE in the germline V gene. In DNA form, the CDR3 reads TGTGCCAGCAGCTTAAGGGACAGAAGCAATCAGCCCCAGCATTTT. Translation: CASSLRDRSNQPQHF.

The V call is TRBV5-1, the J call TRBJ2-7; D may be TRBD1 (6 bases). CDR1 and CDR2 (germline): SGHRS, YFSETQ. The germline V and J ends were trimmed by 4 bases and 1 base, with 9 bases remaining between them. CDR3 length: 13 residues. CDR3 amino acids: CASSGQISYEQYF. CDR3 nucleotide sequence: TGCGCCAGCAGCGGACAGATTTCCTACGAGCAGTACTTC.